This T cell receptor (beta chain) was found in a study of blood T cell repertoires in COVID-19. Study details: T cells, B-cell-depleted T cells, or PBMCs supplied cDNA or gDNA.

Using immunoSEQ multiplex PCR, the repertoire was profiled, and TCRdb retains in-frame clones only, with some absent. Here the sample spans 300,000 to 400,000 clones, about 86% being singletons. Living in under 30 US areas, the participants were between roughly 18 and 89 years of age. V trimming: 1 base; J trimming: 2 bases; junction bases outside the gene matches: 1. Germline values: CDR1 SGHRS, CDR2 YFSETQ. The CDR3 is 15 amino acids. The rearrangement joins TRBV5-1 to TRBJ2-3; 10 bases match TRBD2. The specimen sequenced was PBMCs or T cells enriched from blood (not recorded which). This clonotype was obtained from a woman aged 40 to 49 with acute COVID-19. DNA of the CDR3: TGCGCCAGCAGCTTGCTAGCGGGGGACACAGATACGCAGTATTTT. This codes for CASSLLAGDTDTQYF.